Listed here are 27 T cell receptor beta chains from one sample, sequenced in a study of blood T cell repertoires in COVID-19. Sequencing used immunoSEQ multiplex PCR; TCRdb keeps in-frame clones, though not all of them. The sample has 55,000 to 75,000 clones; about three quarters are singletons. The specimen sequenced was peripheral blood. Receptors were obtained from a human donor in a cohort sampled during active COVID-19.

This clone was counted a few times. V gene TRBV15 combines with J gene TRBJ1-1, with TRBD1 matching 8 bases. CDR1 is LNHNV and CDR2 is YYDKDF in the germline V gene (reference sequence). This CDR3 is built from 15 residues. V lost 1 base, J lost 4 bases, and 5 bases stayed unmatched. The CDR3 DNA is TGTGCCACCAGCAGAGGGGGACAGGCAAGCACTGAAGCTTTCTTT. Encoded protein: CATSRGGQASTEAFF. The whole variable domain, filled in from reference TRBV15 and TRBJ1-1, reads DAMVIQNPRYQVTQFGKPVTLSCSQTLNHNVMYWYQQKSSQAPKLLFHYYDKDFNNEADTPDNFQSRRPNTSFCFLDIRSPGLGDTAMYLCATSRGGQASTEAFFGQGTRLTVV.

This rearrangement joins TRBV29-1 to TRBJ2-7; TRBD1 agrees at 7 bases. The CDR3 consists of 15 residues. With 7 bases clipped from V and 2 bases from J, the junction kept 14 bases outside the gene matches. Germline CDR1 is SQVTM and CDR2 is ANQGSEA. CDR3 loop: CSAVLEGDRAYEQYF. As DNA, the CDR3 is TGCAGCGCGGTGCTCGAGGGGGACAGAGCCTACGAGCAGTACTTC.

The chain couples TRBV28 to TRBJ2-7, with D possibly being TRBD1 (6 bases). The germline gives CDR1 MDHEN, CDR2 SYDVKM. The CDR3 has 14 residues. V was pared by 2 bases and J by 6 bases, with 14 bases between. In nucleotides, the CDR3 is TGTGCCAGCAGTTTAGGGCCAGGGACAACCGAGCAGTACTTC. Amino acid sequence: CASSLGPGTTEQYF.

CDR3 amino acids: CASSKLAGSQETQYF. DNA for the CDR3: TGTGCCAGCAGCAAACTAGCGGGATCCCAAGAGACCCAGTACTTC. The J gene is TRBJ2-5, the V gene TRBV5-4; 10 positions match TRBD2. This CDR3 spans 15 amino acids. The V gene end was trimmed by 4 bases and the J gene end by 1 base; junction bases not matched to a gene: 4. Germline loops: CDR1 SGHNT, CDR2 YYREEE (reference sequence).

The rearrangement links TRBV9 to TRBJ2-2; a weak D match, TRBD2 (6 bases). Germline-derived CDR1 and CDR2 are SGDLS and YYNGEE. The V end was cut by 0 bases, the J end by 7 bases, with 7 bases between. The CDR3 loop spans 13 amino acids. The CDR3 DNA follows: TGTGCCAGCAGCGTAGGGGACTTCGGGGAGCTGTTTTTT. It codes for CASSVGDFGELFF.

This sequence joins TRBV19 and TRBJ2-2; the match to TRBD2 covers 10 bases. The CDR3 has 16 amino acids. Germline CDR1 LNHDA, CDR2 SQIVND (reference sequence). With V trimmed by 5 bases and J by 7 bases, 10 bases remained unmatched. This chain's CDR3 is CASSFEASGSFGELFF. CDR3 DNA: TGTGCCAGTAGTTTCGAGGCTAGCGGGAGTTTCGGGGAGCTGTTTTTT.

This chain uses TRBV30 with TRBJ1-2; D is perhaps TRBD1 (6 bases). Per germline, CDR1 GTSNPN and CDR2 SVGIG (reference sequence). The ends were cut back, 0 bases at V and 5 bases at J, with 13 bases in the middle. The CDR3 length is 14 residues. The CDR3 is CAWSVRGLRYGYTF. The CDR3 DNA sequence: TGTGCCTGGAGTGTCAGGGGATTACGGTATGGCTACACCTTC.

The chain uses TRBV18 and TRBJ2-1; D possibly corresponds to TRBD2 (6 bases). The CDR3 spans 17 residues. The germline V and J ends were trimmed by 3 bases and 4 bases, with 19 bases remaining between them. The V gene's germline CDR1 is KGHSH and CDR2 LQKENI. The CDR3, as DNA: TGTGCCAGCTCACCGCCTGTGGGTAGCGGCGGGTACAATGAGCAGTTCTTC. It encodes CASSPPVGSGGYNEQFF.

The gene calls are TRBV7-9 and TRBJ2-3, with 8 bases matching TRBD2. The CDR3 is 14 residues long. J lost 5 bases, V lost 5 bases, and 6 bases had no gene match. The germline CDR1 and CDR2 sequences are SEHNR and FQNEAQ (reference sequence). The CDR3 here is CASSPSGTRDTQYF. The CDR3 DNA reads TGTGCCAGCAGCCCCTCCGGGACTAGAGATACGCAGTATTTT. Drawing the rest from reference TRBV7-9 and TRBJ2-3, the complete variable domain is DTGVSQNPRHKITKRGQNVTFRCDPISEHNRLYWYRQTLGQGPEFLTYFQNEAQLEKSRLLSDRFSAERPKGSFSTLEIQRTEQGDSAMYLCASSPSGTRDTQYFGPGTRLTVL.

CDR3 coding DNA: TGTGCCAGCAGCTTTTCGAGTCTCAAGGCTTTCTTT. Protein sequence: CASSFSSLKAFF. This chain connects TRBV7-9 to TRBJ1-1; D is unresolved. Germline assignment: CDR1 SEHNR and CDR2 FQNEAQ (reference sequence). The CDR3 is made up of 12 amino acids. V lost 3 bases, J lost 11 bases, and 13 bases lay in between.

The rearrangement joins TRBV4-1 to TRBJ2-7, with 10 bases aligning to TRBD2. Germline V gene data show CDR1 as MGHRA and CDR2 as YSYEKL. J lost 2 bases, V lost 0 bases, and 10 bases had no gene match. This CDR3 has 18 amino acids. In nucleotides, the CDR3 is TGCGCCAGCAGCCAAGAATTGATACTAGCGGGGAACGCCTACGAGCAGTACTTC. Encoded protein: CASSQELILAGNAYEQYF.

The V and J genes are TRBV28 and TRBJ1-4; 11 nucleotides align to TRBD1. CDR1 MDHEN and CDR2 SYDVKM come from the germline V gene. After removal of 4 bases from V and 8 bases from J, the junction contained 6 bases not matched to a gene. The CDR3 is made up of 15 amino acids. CDR3 DNA: TGTGCCAGCAGTTCGAGCGGGACAGGGGGAGAAAAACTGTTTTTT. As protein: CASSSSGTGGEKLFF.

The V and J genes are TRBV4-2 and TRBJ1-6, with a possible D match to TRBD1 (6 bases). The germline V gene encodes CDR1 LGHNA and CDR2 YNFKEQ. V dropped 3 bases and J dropped 9 bases, with 15 bases sitting between them. The CDR3 extends over 15 amino acids. Written as DNA, the CDR3 is TGTGCCAGCAGCCATGAACAGGGTCCTGGTTCACCCCTCCACTTT. This sequence encodes CASSHEQGPGSPLHF.

This clone has a handful of counts. The CDR3: CASSPGHGSGNTIYF. CDR3 nucleotides: TGTGCCAGTAGTCCGGGACACGGCTCTGGAAACACCATATATTTT. The gene calls are TRBV19 and TRBJ1-3; D might be TRBD1 (6 bases). The V and J ends lost 5 bases and 0 bases respectively, with 11 bases between them. CDR1 and CDR2 from the germline V gene are LNHDA and SQIVND (reference sequence). This CDR3 region has 15 residues.

This rearrangement joins TRBV30 to TRBJ2-7, with D maybe TRBD2 (5 bases). The V gene's germline CDR1 is GTSNPN and CDR2 SVGIG (reference sequence). Trimming shortened V by 0 bases and J by 6 bases, and 15 bases separated the two germline ends. This CDR3 has 14 residues. The CDR3 coding sequence is TGTGCCTGGAGTGTAATACCGGAACGGGGCGAGCAGTACTTC. This encodes CAWSVIPERGEQYF.

This rearrangement joins TRBV28 to TRBJ1-4; 7 positions match TRBD1. Germline CDR1 and CDR2: MDHEN and SYDVKM. This CDR3 has 15 residues. V was pared by 4 bases and J by 8 bases, with 10 bases of the junction left unmatched. The CDR3 is CASSSDDRVGEKLFF. CDR3 DNA sequence: TGTGCCAGCAGTTCCGACGACAGGGTGGGCGAAAAACTGTTTTTT.

V and J are TRBV11-1 and TRBJ2-7; D perhaps matches TRBD2 (5 bases). Trimming removed 5 bases from V and 3 bases from J, with 11 bases in between. The CDR3 is made up of 13 amino acids. Germline V gives CDR1 SGHAT, CDR2 FQDESV (reference sequence). CDR3 bases: TGTGCCAGCAGCGCGGCGGGTAGCTACGAGCAGTACTTC. Translation: CASSAAGSYEQYF.

The gene calls are TRBV19 and TRBJ1-6; possibly TRBD1 for D (5 bases). Germline-derived CDR1 and CDR2 are LNHDA and SQIVND (reference sequence). The V end was cut by 4 bases, the J end by 8 bases, with 9 bases between. CDR3 length: 13 amino acids. CDR3 sequence reads: CASSKGIDSPLHF. The CDR3 bases are TGTGCCAGTAGTAAGGGGATTGATTCACCCCTCCACTTT.

The chain couples TRBV29-1 to TRBJ1-2; possibly TRBD1 for D (5 bases). Trimming stripped 6 bases from V and 3 bases from J, with 17 bases between. Germline CDR1 reads SQVTM; CDR2 reads ANQGSEA. This CDR3 region has 14 residues. The CDR3 here is CSVTIPGRDYGYTF. The DNA for the CDR3 is TGCAGCGTCACCATCCCAGGGAGGGACTATGGCTACACCTTC.

The chain carries TRBV27 and TRBJ2-3; D is perhaps TRBD2 (5 bases). Germline lookup yields CDR1 MNHEY and CDR2 SMNVEV (reference sequence). Trimming took off 2 bases at V and 2 bases at J, with 17 bases between the two ends. The CDR3 totals 17 residues. CDR3 coding DNA: TGTGCCAGCAGTTTAAGTTCACGGGATGGTTCCACAGATACGCAGTATTTT. Translating gives CASSLSSRDGSTDTQYF.

The CDR3, as DNA: TGTGCCAGCGGTAACAGGGACGAGCAGTACTTC. It translates to CASGNRDEQYF. The chain couples TRBV27 to TRBJ2-7, with a weak D call TRBD1 (6 bases). CDR1 MNHEY and CDR2 SMNVEV come from the germline V gene (reference sequence). Deletions cut 8 bases from V and 5 bases from J, with 10 bases between. This CDR3 is 11 amino acids long.

The rearrangement links TRBV5-8 to TRBJ1-5; D gene unclear. In germline, CDR1 is SGHTS, CDR2 YDEGEE. Trimming shortened V by 1 base and J by 5 bases, and 16 bases separated the two germline ends. This CDR3 is built from 16 residues. CDR3 in amino acids: CASSLNLGPRDQPQHF. CDR3 nucleotides: TGTGCCAGCAGCTTGAATCTCGGGCCGCGGGATCAGCCCCAGCATTTT.

The rearrangement links TRBV11-2 to TRBJ2-2; TRBD2 aligns across 8 bases. Per the germline V gene, CDR1 is SGHAT and CDR2 is FQNNGV. The ends lost 3 bases at V and 4 bases at J; junction bases unmatched: 4. CDR3 length: 15 residues. The DNA of the CDR3 is TGTGCCAGCAGCTTTTCGGCGGGAGGCACCGGGGAGCTGTTTTTT. Translated, it gives CASSFSAGGTGELFF.

The rearrangement links TRBV9 to TRBJ2-7, with TRBD2 identical over 13 bases. Germline V gives CDR1 SGDLS, CDR2 YYNGEE. V was clipped by 4 bases and J by 7 bases; unmatched bases: 8. This CDR3 is 15 amino acids long. CDR3 amino acids: CASSLGTSGIQEQYF. CDR3 DNA: TGTGCCAGCAGCCTGGGGACTAGCGGGATTCAGGAGCAGTACTTC.

This clone was recorded only once. This sequence joins TRBV27 and TRBJ1-2; D possibly corresponds to TRBD1 (5 bases). Germline V gives CDR1 MNHEY, CDR2 SMNVEV (reference sequence). V lost 2 bases, J lost 5 bases, and 18 bases lay in between. This CDR3 has 16 amino acids. CDR3 sequence: CASSLQAAGETYGYTF. The CDR3 coding sequence is TGTGCCAGCAGTTTACAAGCGGCGGGGGAGACGTATGGCTACACCTTC.

The V gene is TRBV6-6, the J gene TRBJ2-5, with TRBD2 matching over 7 bases. In germline, CDR1 is MNHNY, CDR2 SVGAGI (reference sequence). There are 12 residues in the CDR3. V trimming: 6 bases; J trimming: 8 bases; junction bases outside the gene matches: 6. In DNA form, the CDR3 reads TGTGCCAGCAGCCGGGACTACTCTACCCAGTACTTC. This sequence encodes CASSRDYSTQYF.

The gene calls are TRBV5-6 and TRBJ2-7; 9 bases are shared with TRBD1. Per germline, CDR1 SGHDT and CDR2 YYEEEE. CDR3 size: 16 residues. Unmatched junction bases numbered 9, after V lost 0 bases and J lost 5 bases. CDR3 protein: CASSLGWDREEDEQYF. The CDR3 nucleotides read TGTGCCAGCAGCTTGGGGTGGGACAGGGAGGAAGACGAGCAGTACTTC. The variable domain in full, with the rest retrieved from reference TRBV5-6 and TRBJ2-7, is DAGVTQSPTHLIKTRGQQVTLRCSPKSGHDTVSWYQQALGQGPQFIFQYYEEEERQRGNFPDRFSGHQFPNYSSELNVNALLLGDSALYLCASSLGWDREEDEQYFGPGTRLTVT.